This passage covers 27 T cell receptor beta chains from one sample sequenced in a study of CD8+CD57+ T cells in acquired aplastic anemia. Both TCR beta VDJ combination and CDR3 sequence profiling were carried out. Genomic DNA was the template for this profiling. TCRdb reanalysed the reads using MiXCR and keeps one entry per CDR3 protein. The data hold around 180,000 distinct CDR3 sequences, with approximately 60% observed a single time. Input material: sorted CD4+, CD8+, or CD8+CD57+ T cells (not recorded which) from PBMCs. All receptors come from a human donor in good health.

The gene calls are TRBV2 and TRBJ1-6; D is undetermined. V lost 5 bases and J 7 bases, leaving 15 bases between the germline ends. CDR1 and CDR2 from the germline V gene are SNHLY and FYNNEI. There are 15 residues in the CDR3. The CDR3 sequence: CASSLSGGTNSPLHF. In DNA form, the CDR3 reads TGTGCCAGCAGTTTGTCGGGCGGTACGAATTCACCCCTCCACTTT.

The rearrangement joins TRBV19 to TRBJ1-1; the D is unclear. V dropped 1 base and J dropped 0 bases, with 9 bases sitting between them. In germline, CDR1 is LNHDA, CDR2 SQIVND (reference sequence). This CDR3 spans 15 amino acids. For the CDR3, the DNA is TGTGCCAGTAGTATAGGGGTTTTCATGAACACTGAAGCTTTCTTT. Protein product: CASSIGVFMNTEAFF.

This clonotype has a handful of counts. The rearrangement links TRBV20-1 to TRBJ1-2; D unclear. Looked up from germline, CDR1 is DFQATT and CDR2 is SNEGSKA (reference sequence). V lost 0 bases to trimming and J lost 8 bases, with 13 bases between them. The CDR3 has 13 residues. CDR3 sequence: CSARDGRARGYTF. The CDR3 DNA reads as TGCAGTGCTAGAGATGGGCGAGCACGGGGCTACACCTTC.

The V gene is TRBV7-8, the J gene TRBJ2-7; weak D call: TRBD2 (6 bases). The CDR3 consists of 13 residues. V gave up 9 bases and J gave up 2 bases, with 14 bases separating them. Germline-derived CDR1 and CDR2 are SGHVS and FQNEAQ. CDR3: CASRRGRTYEQYF. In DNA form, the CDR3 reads TGTGCCAGTAGGAGGGGCCGAACCTACGAGCAGTACTTC.

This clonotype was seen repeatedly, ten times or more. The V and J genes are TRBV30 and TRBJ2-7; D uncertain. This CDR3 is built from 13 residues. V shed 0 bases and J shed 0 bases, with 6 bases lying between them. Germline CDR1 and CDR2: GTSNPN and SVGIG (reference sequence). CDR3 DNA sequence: TGTGCCTGGAGTGTTGGCGGCTCCTACGAGCAGTACTTC. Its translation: CAWSVGGSYEQYF.

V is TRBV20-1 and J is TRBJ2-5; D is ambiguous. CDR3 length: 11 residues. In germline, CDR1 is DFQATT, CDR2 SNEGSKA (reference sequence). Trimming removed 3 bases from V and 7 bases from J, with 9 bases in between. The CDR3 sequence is CSASLMGTQYF. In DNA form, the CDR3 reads TGCAGTGCTAGTCTTATGGGGACCCAGTACTTC.

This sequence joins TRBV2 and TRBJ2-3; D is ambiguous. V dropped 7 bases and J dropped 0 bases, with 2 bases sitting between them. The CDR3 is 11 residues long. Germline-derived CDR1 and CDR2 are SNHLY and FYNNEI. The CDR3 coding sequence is TGTGCCAGCATCAGCACAGATACGCAGTATTTT. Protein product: CASISTDTQYF.

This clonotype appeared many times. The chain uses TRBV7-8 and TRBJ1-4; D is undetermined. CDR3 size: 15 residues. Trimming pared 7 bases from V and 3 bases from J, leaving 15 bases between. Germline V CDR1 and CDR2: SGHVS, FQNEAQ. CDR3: CASTPGWGSNEKLFF. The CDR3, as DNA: TGTGCCAGCACCCCCGGGTGGGGTTCTAATGAAAAACTGTTTTTT.

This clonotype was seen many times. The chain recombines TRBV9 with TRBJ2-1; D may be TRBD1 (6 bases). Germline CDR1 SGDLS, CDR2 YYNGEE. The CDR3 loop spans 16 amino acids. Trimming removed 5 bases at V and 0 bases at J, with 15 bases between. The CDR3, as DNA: TGTGCCAGCAGTCCTACCGGACAGCCCTCCTACAATGAGCAGTTCTTC. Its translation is CASSPTGQPSYNEQFF.

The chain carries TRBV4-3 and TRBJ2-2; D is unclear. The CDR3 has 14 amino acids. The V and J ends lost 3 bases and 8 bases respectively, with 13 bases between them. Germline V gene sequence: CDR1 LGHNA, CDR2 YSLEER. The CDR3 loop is CASSHLGPEGELFF. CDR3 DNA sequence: TGCGCCAGCAGCCACCTAGGTCCGGAGGGGGAGCTGTTTTTT.

CDR3 sequence: CATSRDRGPSGYEQYF. The CDR3 nucleotides are TGTGCCACCAGCAGAGACCGAGGACCCTCAGGGTACGAGCAGTACTTC. This rearrangement joins TRBV15 to TRBJ2-7, with D possibly matching TRBD1 (5 bases). V was pared by 0 bases and J by 4 bases, with 16 bases between. The CDR3 extends over 16 amino acids. The V gene's germline CDR1 is LNHNV and CDR2 YYDKDF (reference sequence).

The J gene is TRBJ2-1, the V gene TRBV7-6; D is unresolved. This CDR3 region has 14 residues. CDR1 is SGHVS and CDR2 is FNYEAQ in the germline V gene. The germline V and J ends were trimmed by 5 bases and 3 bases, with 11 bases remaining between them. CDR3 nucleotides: TGTGCCAGCAGCCCTCAGGCAGACTACAATGAGCAGTTCTTC. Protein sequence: CASSPQADYNEQFF.

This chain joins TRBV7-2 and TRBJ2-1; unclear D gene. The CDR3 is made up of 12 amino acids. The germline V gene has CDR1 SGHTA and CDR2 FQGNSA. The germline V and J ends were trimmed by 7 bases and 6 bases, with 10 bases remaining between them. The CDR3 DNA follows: TGTGCCAGCACCCTACCCCCCAATGAGCAGTTCTTC. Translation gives CASTLPPNEQFF.

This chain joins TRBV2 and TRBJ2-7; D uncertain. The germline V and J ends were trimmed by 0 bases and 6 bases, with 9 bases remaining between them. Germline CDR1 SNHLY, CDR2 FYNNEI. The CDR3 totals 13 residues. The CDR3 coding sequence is TGTGCCAGCAGTGAAGCATGGGGTGGCGAGCAGTACTTC. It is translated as CASSEAWGGEQYF.

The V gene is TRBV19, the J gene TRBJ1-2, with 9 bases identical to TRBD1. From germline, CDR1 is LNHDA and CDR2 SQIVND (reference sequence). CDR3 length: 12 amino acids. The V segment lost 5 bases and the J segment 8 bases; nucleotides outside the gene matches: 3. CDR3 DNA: TGTGCCAGTAGTCCCGGGACAGGGGGCTACACCTTC. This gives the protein CASSPGTGGYTF.

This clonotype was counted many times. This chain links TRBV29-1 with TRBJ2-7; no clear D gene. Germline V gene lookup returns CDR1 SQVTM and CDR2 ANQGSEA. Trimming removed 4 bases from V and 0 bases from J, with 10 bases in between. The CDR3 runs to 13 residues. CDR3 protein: CSVGLSPSYEQYF. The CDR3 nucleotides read TGCAGCGTTGGCCTCAGTCCCTCCTACGAGCAGTACTTC.

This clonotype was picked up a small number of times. DNA of the CDR3: TGTGCCAGCAGCTTAACAGGGGGTAACTATGGCTACACCTTC. This sequence encodes CASSLTGGNYGYTF. The V gene is TRBV7-9, the J gene TRBJ1-2, with 8 bases identical to TRBD1. Germline V lookup: CDR1 SEHNR, CDR2 FQNEAQ (reference sequence). The CDR3 has 14 amino acids. V dropped 2 bases and J dropped 1; count of bases not matched to a gene: 0.

CDR3: CATQQTRSSYEQYF. In DNA form, the CDR3 reads TGTGCCACCCAGCAGACTAGAAGCTCCTACGAGCAGTACTTC. The chain couples TRBV2 to TRBJ2-7, with D perhaps matching TRBD2 (6 bases). V was shortened by 10 bases and J by 0 bases, with 16 bases between the two germline ends. Germline CDR1 SNHLY, CDR2 FYNNEI. The CDR3 length is 14 residues.

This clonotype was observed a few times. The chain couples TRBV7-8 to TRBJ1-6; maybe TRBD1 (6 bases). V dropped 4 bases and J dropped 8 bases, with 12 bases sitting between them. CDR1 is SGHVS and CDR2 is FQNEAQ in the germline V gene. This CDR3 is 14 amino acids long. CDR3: CASSSDSNYSPLHF. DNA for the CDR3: TGTGCCAGCAGCTCGGACAGCAACTATTCACCCCTCCACTTT. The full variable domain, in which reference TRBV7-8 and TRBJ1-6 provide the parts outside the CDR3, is GAGVSQSPRYKVAKRGQDVALRCDPISGHVSLFWYQQALGQGPEFLTYFQNEAQLDKSGLPSDRFFAERPEGSVSTLKIQRTQQEDSAVYLCASSSDSNYSPLHFGNGTRLTVT.

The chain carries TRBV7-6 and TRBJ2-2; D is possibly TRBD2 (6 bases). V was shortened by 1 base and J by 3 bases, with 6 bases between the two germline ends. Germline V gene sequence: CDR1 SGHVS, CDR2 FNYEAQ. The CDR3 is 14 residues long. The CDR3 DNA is TGTGCCAGCAGCTTAGTAGCGGACACCGGGGAGCTGTTTTTT. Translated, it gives CASSLVADTGELFF.

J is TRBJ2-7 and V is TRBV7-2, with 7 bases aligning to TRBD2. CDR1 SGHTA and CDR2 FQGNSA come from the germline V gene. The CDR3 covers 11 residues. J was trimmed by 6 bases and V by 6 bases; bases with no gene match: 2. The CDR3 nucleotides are TGTGCCAGCAGGGGAGGGTTCGAGCAGTACTTC. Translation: CASRGGFEQYF.

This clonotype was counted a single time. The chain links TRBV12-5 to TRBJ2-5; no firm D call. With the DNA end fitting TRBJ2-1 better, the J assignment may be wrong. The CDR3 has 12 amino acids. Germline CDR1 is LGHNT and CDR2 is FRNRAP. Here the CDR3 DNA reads TGTGCTAGTGGTTTCGACTACAATGAGCAGTTCTTC. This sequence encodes CASGFDYNEQFF.

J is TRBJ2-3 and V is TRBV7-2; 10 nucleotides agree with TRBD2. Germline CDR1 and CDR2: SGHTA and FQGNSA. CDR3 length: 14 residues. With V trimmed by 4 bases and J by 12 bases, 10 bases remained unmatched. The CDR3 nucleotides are TGTGCCAGCAGCTCGCGGAGGTTAGCGGGGGGCCAGTATTTT. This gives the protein CASSSRRLAGGQYF.

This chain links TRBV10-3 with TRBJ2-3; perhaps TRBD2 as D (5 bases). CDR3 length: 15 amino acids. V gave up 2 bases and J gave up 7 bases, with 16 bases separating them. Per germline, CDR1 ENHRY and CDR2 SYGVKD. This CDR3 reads CAISETSRTAYTQYF. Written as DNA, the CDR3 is TGTGCCATCAGTGAGACCTCCAGGACTGCCTATACGCAGTATTTT.

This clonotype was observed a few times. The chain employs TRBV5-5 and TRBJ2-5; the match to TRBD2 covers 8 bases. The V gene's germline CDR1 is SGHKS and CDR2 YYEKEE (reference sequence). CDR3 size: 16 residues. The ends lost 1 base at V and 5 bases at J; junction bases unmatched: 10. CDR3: CASSLWGAGVGETQYF. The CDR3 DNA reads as TGTGCCAGCAGCTTGTGGGGAGCGGGAGTAGGGGAGACCCAGTACTTC.

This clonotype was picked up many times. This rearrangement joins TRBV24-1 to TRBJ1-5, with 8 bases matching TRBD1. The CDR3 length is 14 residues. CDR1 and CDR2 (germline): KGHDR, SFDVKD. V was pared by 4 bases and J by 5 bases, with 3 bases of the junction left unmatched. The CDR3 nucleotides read TGTGCCACCAGTGACAACAGGGGGTATCAGCCCCAGCATTTT. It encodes CATSDNRGYQPQHF.

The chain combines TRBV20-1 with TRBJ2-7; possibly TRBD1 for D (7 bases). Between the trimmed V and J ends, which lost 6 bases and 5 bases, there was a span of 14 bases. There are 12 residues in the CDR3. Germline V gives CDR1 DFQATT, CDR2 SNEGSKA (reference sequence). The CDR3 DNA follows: TGCAGTGCCAGGGGGGCGTCCGACGAGCAGTACTTC. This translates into CSARGASDEQYF.